This T cell receptor beta chain was captured by sequencing in a study of T cells in Graves' hyperthyroidism and ophthalmopathy. This clonotype was detected only a few times. The antigen is undetermined. The trim removed 7 bases at V and 8 bases at J, leaving 10 bases unmatched. There are 13 residues in the CDR3. General study findings and limits: Among clonotypes expanded in thyroid above 0.001, most were also found in blood. Before onset, by a median of approximately 5.9 months, the model predicted ophthalmopathy.

Orbital computed tomography and thyroid ultrasound, together with serum TRAb and thyroxine and clinical symptoms, were used for diagnoses. Around 10 ml fresh peripheral blood yielded the PBMCs. It was RNA transcripts that yielded the amplified TCR beta CDR3 regions. Researchers ran a first-round RT-PCR on the TCR CDR3 using the HTBI primer set. Each CDR3 protein gets one entry after TCRdb re-called the multiplex PCR reads with MiXCR. The sample carries some 800,000 distinct CDR3 sequences, 35% to 45% recorded once. The sample taken for sequencing was blood. The genes are TRBV12-3 or TRBV12-4 and TRBJ1-2, with 7 bases identical to TRBD1. The TCR was taken from a man between 18 and 29 years old with Graves' hyperthyroidism. In nucleotides, the CDR3 is TGTGCCAGCACCGCAGGGGGGGCGGGGGGCTACACCTTC. This translates into CASTAGGAGGYTF.